This T cell receptor beta chain was observed in a study of T-cell memory formation after mild COVID-19. The CDR3 has 16 residues. V was clipped by 5 bases and J by 0 bases; unmatched bases: 10. The germline V gene encodes CDR1 SGHKS and CDR2 YYEKEE (reference sequence). TCRdb reprocessed the 5' RACE reads with MiXCR, giving one entry per CDR3 protein. The sample includes about 160,000 distinct CDR3 sequences, roughly a third of them seen just once. Input material: PBMCs or a T cell subset sorted from them (not recorded which). The V call is TRBV5-5, the J call TRBJ1-2, with 7 bases matching TRBD1. The clonotype originates from an adult woman who had mild COVID-19 (a few samples of this study predate the infection). Cell type and time point are not known. CDR3 DNA: TGTGCCAGCAGATATGAGACCGGGACAGCTAACTATGGCTACACCTTC. Amino acids: CASRYETGTANYGYTF.